These T cell receptor beta chains were read from a single sample in a study of CD8+CD57+ T cells in acquired aplastic anemia. TCRdb re-analysed the reads in MiXCR, keeping a single row per CDR3 protein. The table has about 130,000 distinct CDR3 sequences, around 46% seen once. The sequenced material came from sorted CD4+, CD8+, or CD8+CD57+ T cells (not recorded which) from PBMCs. The receptor set was obtained from a human donor in good health, serving as a control. Both conserved end residues are part of each CDR3. The D gene is left open where the match is weak. Clone size is given for some rows only: seen once, a few or many times, or a class if the clone is expanded.

d_call cdr3_length j_call v_call clone_size cdr3_aa cdr3_nt
TRBD1 14 TRBJ1-2 TRBV14 many CASSQRQGAYGYTF TGTGCCAGCAGCCAAAGACAGGGGGCCTATGGCTACACCTTC
TRBD1 16 TRBJ2-7 TRBV7-9 many CASSSPRGRGLHEQYF TGTGCCAGCAGCTCCCCCAGGGGGCGCGGGCTACACGAGCAGTACTTC
NA 13 TRBJ1-4 TRBV19 few CASIIGGNEKLFF TGTGCCAGTATTATAGGAGGAAATGAAAAGCTGTTTTTT
NA 15 TRBJ2-3 TRBV7-2 many CASSLGQVGTDTQYF TGTGCCAGCAGCTTAGGGCAGGTTGGGACAGATACGCAGTATTTT
TRBD1 15 TRBJ2-5 TRBV2 NA CASSRDRGSQETQYF TGTGCCAGCAGTCGGGACAGGGGGTCCCAAGAGACCCAGTACTTC
NA 18 TRBJ1-3 TRBV5-1 many CASSLGFLSRASGNTIYF TGCGCCAGCAGCTTGGGTTTCCTGTCTCGGGCTTCTGGAAACACCATATATTTT
TRBD1 16 TRBJ1-1 TRBV29-1 NA CSVLHGTGSMNTEAFF TGCAGCGTCTTACACGGGACAGGGTCCATGAACACTGAAGCTTTCTTT
TRBD1 15 TRBJ2-7 TRBV5-1 few CASSLDGTGGYEQYF TGCGCCAGCAGCTTGGATGGGACAGGGGGCTACGAGCAGTACTTC
NA 16 TRBJ2-2 TRBV6-5 NA CASSYSGGGDTGELFF TGTGCCAGCAGTTACTCGGGGGGGGGCGACACCGGGGAGCTGTTTTTT
NA 12 TRBJ1-4 TRBV5-8 many CASSLSRSKLFF TGTGCCAGCAGCTTGAGTCGGTCAAAACTGTTTTTT
NA 15 TRBJ1-5 TRBV6-1 many CASSRDDRSNQPQHF TGTGCCAGCAGCCGGGACGATCGTAGCAATCAGCCCCAGCATTTT
TRBD2 16 TRBJ2-3 TRBV19 NA CASRASGGTWADTQYF TGTGCCAGTAGAGCTAGCGGGGGGACATGGGCAGATACGCAGTATTTT
NA 11 TRBJ2-5 TRBV20-1 NA CSAGWGETQYF TGCAGTGCTGGGTGGGGAGAGACCCAGTACTTC
TRBD1 16 TRBJ1-5 TRBV5-1 NA CASSLGQGRSNQPQHF TGCGCCAGCAGCTTGGGACAGGGCCGGAGCAATCAGCCCCAGCATTTT
TRBD2 13 TRBJ2-1 TRBV29-1 NA CSVEGGGHNEQFF TGCAGCGTGGAAGGCGGGGGGCACAATGAGCAGTTCTTC
NA 16 TRBJ2-7 TRBV15 medium-sized CATSRVVSQGSYEQYF TGTGCCACCAGCAGAGTTGTCAGCCAGGGTTCCTACGAGCAGTACTTC
NA 14 TRBJ1-1 TRBV6-2/TRBV6-3 many CASSFSQGNTEAFF TGTGCCAGCAGTTTCTCACAGGGGAACACTGAAGCTTTCTTT
NA 21 TRBJ2-3 TRBV6-2/TRBV6-3 NA CASSYSGRGGRGSVGTDTQYF TGTGCCAGCAGTTACTCGGGGAGGGGGGGCCGAGGGTCCGTTGGCACAGATACGCAGTATTTT
TRBD1 14 TRBJ1-2 TRBV15 NA CATSRTGVGGGYTF TGTGCCACCAGCAGGACAGGGGTGGGCGGGGGCTACACCTTC
NA 14 TRBJ2-3 TRBV9 NA CASSVGVSTDTQYF TGTGCCAGCAGCGTCGGGGTGAGCACAGATACGCAGTATTTT
TRBD2 14 TRBJ2-7 TRBV20-1 many CSARVDGGSREQYF TGCAGTGCCAGAGTCGACGGGGGGTCCCGCGAGCAGTACTTC
NA 19 TRBJ2-3 TRBV4-1 NA CASSQGVQWRSERADTQYF TGCGCCAGCAGCCAAGGAGTTCAATGGAGAAGTGAACGCGCAGATACGCAGTATTTT
NA 13 TRBJ2-3 TRBV19 NA CASSDFPQDTQYF TGTGCCAGTAGTGATTTTCCGCAAGATACGCAGTATTTT
NA 15 TRBJ1-3 TRBV10-3 NA CAISDDRDSGNTIYF TGTGCCATCAGTGACGACAGAGACTCTGGAAACACCATATATTTT
NA 16 TRBJ2-5 TRBV4-1 many CASSQDLTIPQETQYF TGCGCCAGCAGCCAAGATTTGACTATACCACAAGAGACCCAGTACTTC
TRBD1 13 TRBJ2-7 TRBV2 NA CASSRQGQNEQYF TGTGCCAGCAGCCGACAGGGGCAAAACGAGCAGTACTTC
TRBD1 11 TRBJ2-5 TRBV29-1 NA CSTQVGTGFDF TGCAGCACCCAGGTGGGGACAGGGTTCGACTTC
NA 17 TRBJ1-2 TRBV6-2/TRBV6-3 NA CASSYPGTVSQQGGYTF TGTGCCAGCAGTTACCCGGGAACTGTGAGCCAACAAGGGGGCTACACCTTC
NA 15 TRBJ2-3 TRBV11-2 many CASSLGLGSTDTQYF TGTGCCAGCAGCTTAGGTCTAGGGAGCACAGATACGCAGTATTTT
TRBD1 19 TRBJ1-3 TRBV9 NA CASSVDHPEGAGPGNTIYF TGTGCCAGCAGCGTGGATCACCCGGAGGGGGCAGGCCCTGGAAACACCATATATTTT
NA 14 TRBJ1-1 TRBV15 NA CATSRDFSNTEAFF TGTGCCACCAGCAGAGATTTTTCGAACACTGAAGCTTTCTTT
NA 15 TRBJ1-2 TRBV12-3/TRBV12-4 many CASSHGGGGNYGYTF TGTGCCAGCAGTCACGGCGGAGGGGGGAACTATGGCTACACCTTC
NA 14 TRBJ1-6 TRBV30 many CAWAPGQNNSPLHF TGTGCCTGGGCCCCTGGACAGAATAATTCACCCCTCCACTTT
TRBD1 17 TRBJ2-7 TRBV5-1 NA CASSLASGTGGLSEQYF TGCGCCAGCAGCTTGGCGTCCGGGACAGGGGGGTTAAGCGAGCAGTACTTC
TRBD1 14 TRBJ2-1 TRBV19 NA CASRRDRVDNEQFF TGTGCCAGTCGACGGGACAGGGTGGACAATGAGCAGTTCTTC
TRBD1 15 TRBJ1-6 TRBV20-1 NA CSATYRDRSNSPLHF TGCAGTGCTACATACCGGGACAGGAGTAATTCACCCCTCCACTTT
NA 13 TRBJ2-7 TRBV5-1 NA CASSLETVGEQYF TGCGCCAGCAGCTTGGAGACAGTGGGCGAGCAGTACTTC
NA 14 TRBJ1-2 TRBV20-1 many CSARESSPNYGYTF TGCAGTGCTAGAGAATCCTCGCCTAACTATGGCTACACCTTC
NA 14 TRBJ2-7 TRBV7-3 many CASSLIPGSYEQYF TGTGCCAGCAGCTTAATACCGGGATCCTACGAGCAGTACTTC
NA 15 TRBJ1-2 TRBV19 NA CASSITGIGGYGYTF TGTGCCAGTAGTATAACAGGAATCGGGGGCTATGGCTACACCTTC
TRBD2 15 TRBJ2-1 TRBV7-9 many CASSKTSGGADEQFF TGTGCCAGCAGCAAGACTAGCGGGGGGGCTGATGAGCAGTTCTTC
NA 15 TRBJ2-7 TRBV15 NA CATSMGDPFSYEQYF TGTGCCACCAGCATGGGGGACCCCTTCTCCTACGAGCAGTACTTC
TRBD1 17 TRBJ1-1 TRBV10-3 NA CATGGDRGTSRNTEAFF TGTGCCACCGGGGGGGACAGGGGAACTTCTAGGAACACTGAAGCTTTCTTT
TRBD2 17 TRBJ2-3 TRBV5-4 NA CASSSLAGGISKDTQYF TGTGCCAGCAGCTCCTTAGCGGGGGGTATATCTAAAGATACGCAGTATTTT
NA 14 TRBJ1-5 TRBV20-1 many CSAAPGYSNQPQHF TGCAGTGCAGCGCCTGGTTATAGCAATCAGCCCCAGCATTTT
NA 14 TRBJ1-3 TRBV5-1 NA CASSLARDGNTIYF TGCGCCAGCAGCTTGGCAAGGGATGGAAACACCATATATTTT
TRBD2 16 TRBJ2-3 TRBV15 NA CATSRPSGGARDTQYF TGTGCCACCAGCAGGCCAAGCGGGGGGGCGAGAGATACGCAGTATTTT
TRBD1 14 TRBJ1-2 TRBV15 NA CATSSARQGRGYTF TGTGCCACCAGCAGTGCCAGACAGGGGCGAGGCTACACCTTC
NA 18 TRBJ2-5 TRBV27 NA CASSPLKVGGGPLETQYF TGTGCCAGCAGTCCCCTCAAGGTGGGGGGGGGCCCTTTGGAGACCCAGTACTTC
NA 13 TRBJ2-1 TRBV2 once CASIRDGYNEQFF TGTGCCAGCATCCGGGACGGATACAATGAGCAGTTCTTC
NA 14 TRBJ2-7 TRBV7-8 many CASSLVRPNYEQYF TGTGCCAGCAGCTTAGTCAGGCCGAACTACGAGCAGTACTTC
TRBD2 16 TRBJ2-3 TRBV20-1 NA CSGSDWTSGGTDTQYF TGCAGTGGATCAGATTGGACTAGCGGGGGCACAGATACGCAGTATTTT
TRBD2 15 TRBJ2-1 TRBV6-1 few CASRKLAGGNNEQFF TGTGCCAGCAGAAAACTAGCGGGGGGAAACAATGAGCAGTTCTTC
TRBD1 16 TRBJ2-5 TRBV29-1 NA CSVRAELRTGQETQYF TGCAGCGTTCGCGCGGAACTGAGGACAGGACAAGAGACCCAGTACTTC
TRBD1 15 TRBJ1-3 TRBV7-9 NA CASSPRQGAGNTIYF TGTGCCAGCAGCCCACGACAGGGTGCTGGAAACACCATATATTTT
NA 16 TRBJ2-5 TRBV5-8 many CASSLGRGHLQETQYF TGTGCCAGCAGCTTGGGGCGGGGACACTTGCAAGAGACCCAGTACTTC
NA 16 TRBJ1-5 TRBV11-2 NA CASSLTGRGPNQPQHF TGTGCCAGCAGCTTAACAGGAAGGGGTCCAAATCAGCCCCAGCATTTT